A selection of T cell receptor beta chains follows, all from one sample in a study of blood T cell repertoires in COVID-19. Assay: immunoSEQ multiplex PCR; the TCRdb copy retains only in-frame clones and omits some. The profile shows 250,000 to 400,000 clones, almost 90% of them singletons. The sequenced sample was peripheral blood. These receptors all come from a woman aged 25 to 39 with COVID-19, enrolled during active disease. Each CDR3 is given with its conserved first and last residue. A D gene is named only where the DNA matches it firmly. Clone size, where shown, is once, few, many, or a class for clones that have expanded.

>TRBV24-1|TRBD2|TRBJ2-3|NA
TGTGCCACCAGTGCGATGGCGGGGGGCACAGATACGCAGTATTTT
CATSAMAGGTDTQYF
>TRBV27|NA|TRBJ1-2|NA
TGTGCCAGCCGGACAGCATATCACGGCTACACCTTC
CASRTAYHGYTF
>TRBV28|TRBD1|TRBJ1-2|NA
TGTGCCAGCAGCCAGGGGGCGAGGGGCTACACCTTC
CASSQGARGYTF
>TRBV18|NA|TRBJ1-5|NA
TGTGCCAGCTCACCAGACACCGATCAGCCCCAGCATTTT
CASSPDTDQPQHF
>TRBV30|NA|TRBJ1-4|NA
TGTGCCTGGAGTGGCTCCCGGACGGGGGCTAATGAAAAACTGTTTTTT
CAWSGSRTGANEKLFF
>TRBV29-1|NA|TRBJ1-2|NA
TGCAGCGTTGTTACTTGGCAGTCCGGAGGGCTCTATGGCTACACCTTC
CSVVTWQSGGLYGYTF
>TRBV5-1|NA|TRBJ2-2|NA
TGCGCCAGCAGCTTGGCCTCGGGGTTAAACGGGGAGCTGTTTTTT
CASSLASGLNGELFF
>TRBV13|NA|TRBJ2-5|NA
TGTGCCAGCAGCCCCTCGGGGACATATCAAGAGACCCAGTACTTC
CASSPSGTYQETQYF
>TRBV4-1|NA|TRBJ1-1|NA
TGCGCCAGCAGCCAAGGGTGGGGGGGCGTCACTGAAGCTTTCTTT
CASSQGWGGVTEAFF
>TRBV6-5|TRBD2|TRBJ2-7|NA
TGTGCCAGCAGTTACGTGGAGGGAGGGACTTACGAGCAGTACTTC
CASSYVEGGTYEQYF
>TRBV28|NA|TRBJ2-2|NA
TGTGCCAGCAGGACGACAGCGAACACCGGGGAGCTGTTTTTT
CASRTTANTGELFF
>TRBV2|NA|TRBJ2-7|NA
TGTGCCAGCAGTGTCGAGGGTACCCCTTTCGAGCAGTACTTC
CASSVEGTPFEQYF
>TRBV5-6|TRBD1|TRBJ1-2|NA
TGTGCCAGCAGCCTCCGGACAGGGGGCGAAAGCTATGGCTACACCTTC
CASSLRTGGESYGYTF
>TRBV10-3|NA|TRBJ1-2|NA
TGTGCCATCAGTGAGACAGGGTCGGGTGGCTACACCTTC
CAISETGSGGYTF
>TRBV2|NA|TRBJ1-2|NA
TGTGCCAGCAGTGACCCTACTAACTATGGCTACACCTTC
CASSDPTNYGYTF
>TRBV28|NA|TRBJ1-5|NA
TGTGCCAGCAGTTTGGGCGGGACGCGTCAGCCCCAGCATTTT
CASSLGGTRQPQHF
>TRBV11-2|TRBD1|TRBJ2-2|NA
TGTGCCAGCAGACGGGACAGGGTGATGTCCGGGGAGCTGTTTTTT
CASRRDRVMSGELFF
>TRBV11-3|TRBD1|TRBJ2-7|NA
TGTGCCAGCAGCCCCGGTGGGGACAGGGGCTACGAGCAGTACTTC
CASSPGGDRGYEQYF
>TRBV10-1|NA|TRBJ2-7|NA
TGCGCCAGCAGTGAGTTACAGGAGTCCTACGAGCAGTACTTC
CASSELQESYEQYF
>TRBV28|NA|TRBJ2-5|NA
TGTGCCAGCAGTCTCCCTGGGGGGGCCGAGACCCAGTACTTC
CASSLPGGAETQYF
>TRBV2|NA|TRBJ1-1|NA
TGTGCCAGCAGTGAGCGACAGATGAACACTGAAGCTTTCTTT
CASSERQMNTEAFF
>TRBV3-1/TRBV3-2|TRBD2|TRBJ2-3|NA
TGTGCCAGCAGCCCGACTAGCGGGAGCGGGCAGTATTTT
CASSPTSGSGQYF
>TRBV29-1|NA|TRBJ2-5|NA
TGCAGCGTTGCCTCCGGGTGGGAGACCCAGTACTTC
CSVASGWETQYF
>TRBV27|NA|TRBJ2-3|NA
TGTGCCAGCAGTTTATCTGTCCTAGTAGCGGATACGCAGTATTTT
CASSLSVLVADTQYF
>TRBV28|TRBD1|TRBJ1-4|once
TGTGCCAGCAGTGCCGGGACAGGGCTCCTTACTAATGAAAAACTGTTTTTT
CASSAGTGLLTNEKLFF
>TRBV19|NA|TRBJ2-1|once
TGTGCCAGTAGTATGGGCGGGGTTTACAATGAGCAGTTCTTC
CASSMGGVYNEQFF